Each of the 10 T cell receptor beta chains below was sequenced from the same sample in a study of T cell responses to AZD1222 COVID-19 vaccine. Sequencing was performed with immunoSEQ multiplex PCR; in TCRdb, only in-frame clones are kept and a portion is missing. Among 120,000 to 150,000 clones, 82% were seen once, and the ten largest hold around 4.1%. Sequencing was performed on peripheral blood, taken on day 0 of MenACWY control vaccination. These receptors all stem from an adult in good health.

The V gene is TRBV6-5, the J gene TRBJ1-4, with 10 bases fitting TRBD1. Trimming took 8 bases from V and 5 from J; bases not matched to a gene: 5. Germline CDR1 reads MNHEY; CDR2 reads SVGAGI. CDR3 length: 14 residues. The chain's CDR3 is CASGDRGWNEKLFF. The DNA for the CDR3 is TGTGCCAGCGGGGACAGGGGATGGAATGAAAAACTGTTTTTT.

The genes are TRBV28 and TRBJ2-3; 12 bases fit TRBD2. CDR1 and CDR2 (germline): MDHEN, SYDVKM. There are 15 residues in the CDR3. V was clipped by 5 bases and J by 7 bases; unmatched bases: 7. As DNA, the CDR3 is TGTGCCAGCAGTCCTCCTAGCGGGGGGGGATATACGCAGTATTTT. This codes for CASSPPSGGGYTQYF.

This clone was picked up one time. The V call is TRBV19, the J call TRBJ2-7; 7 bases agree with TRBD1. CDR3 length equals 14 residues. The germline V gene encodes CDR1 LNHDA and CDR2 SQIVND (reference sequence). Unmatched junction bases numbered 8, after V lost 5 bases and J lost 4 bases. CDR3 loop: CASSSSGTAYEQYF. The CDR3 DNA reads TGTGCCAGTAGTTCTTCCGGGACAGCTTACGAGCAGTACTTC.

The V gene is TRBV5-1, the J gene TRBJ1-2; tentatively, D is TRBD1 (6 bases). V was shortened by 2 bases and J by 4 bases, with 15 bases between the two germline ends. CDR1 is SGHRS, CDR2 YFSETQ, per germline. The CDR3 spans 15 residues. CDR3 DNA sequence: TGCGCCAGCAGCTTAGCAGGGGTGGAAGGCTATGGCTACACCTTC. Translating it yields CASSLAGVEGYGYTF.

This sequence joins TRBV7-9 and TRBJ1-1; TRBD1 aligns across 7 bases. J gave up 5 bases and V 5 bases, and 2 bases lay outside the gene matches. This CDR3 has 12 amino acids. Germline V gives CDR1 SEHNR, CDR2 FQNEAQ (reference sequence). The DNA for the CDR3 is TGTGCCAGCAGCCAGGGGGGGACTGAAGCTTTCTTT. Residues: CASSQGGTEAFF.

The chain uses TRBV4-2 and TRBJ1-3; the match to TRBD1 covers 10 bases. The junction had 3 bases not matched to a gene; V was cut back by 0 bases and J by 4 bases. The CDR3 contains 16 residues. The germline gives CDR1 LGHNA, CDR2 YNFKEQ. In DNA, the CDR3 is TGTGCCAGCAGCCAAGAGGGACAGGGGAGAGGAAACACCATATATTTT. It specifies CASSQEGQGRGNTIYF.

J is TRBJ1-2 and V is TRBV4-1; TRBD1 matches at 12 bases. With 0 bases clipped from V and 7 bases from J, the junction kept 12 bases outside the gene matches. The CDR3 is 18 amino acids. CDR1 MGHRA and CDR2 YSYEKL come from the germline V gene. CDR3 residues: CASSQDTRGTGGVSGYTF. Written as DNA, the CDR3 is TGCGCCAGCAGCCAAGATACGCGAGGGACAGGGGGCGTAAGTGGCTACACCTTC.

The chain joins TRBV19 to TRBJ1-2; D is unresolved. The CDR3 extends over 14 amino acids. Trimming pared 0 bases from V and 2 bases from J, leaving 7 bases between. CDR1 is LNHDA and CDR2 is SQIVND in the germline V gene (reference sequence). The DNA for the CDR3 is TGTGCCAGTAGTATAGAGGCGGTCAACTATGGCTACACCTTC. The encoded protein is CASSIEAVNYGYTF. Combining the CDR3 with reference TRBV19 and TRBJ1-2 gives the whole variable domain DGGITQSPKYLFRKEGQNVTLSCEQNLNHDAMYWYRQDPGQGLRLIYYSQIVNDFQKGDIAEGYSVSREKKESFPLTVTSAQKNPTAFYLCASSIEAVNYGYTFGSGTRLTVV.

V is TRBV30 and J is TRBJ1-2; D not certain. Germline-derived CDR1 and CDR2 are GTSNPN and SVGIG (reference sequence). The CDR3 consists of 12 residues. The germline V and J ends were trimmed by 2 bases and 8 bases, with 12 bases remaining between them. The CDR3 nucleotides read TGTGCCTGGAGTCCCCCCGCGGGAGGCTACACCTTC. It is translated as CAWSPPAGGYTF.

This clone showed up just once. This chain joins TRBV7-9 and TRBJ2-4; D might be TRBD2 (5 bases). The CDR3 has 16 residues. Germline loops: CDR1 SEHNR, CDR2 FQNEAQ (reference sequence). The V and J ends lost 5 bases and 0 bases respectively, with 14 bases between them. The CDR3 here is CASSPAGVIAKNIQYF. DNA for the CDR3: TGTGCCAGCAGCCCAGCCGGGGTAATAGCCAAAAACATTCAGTACTTC.